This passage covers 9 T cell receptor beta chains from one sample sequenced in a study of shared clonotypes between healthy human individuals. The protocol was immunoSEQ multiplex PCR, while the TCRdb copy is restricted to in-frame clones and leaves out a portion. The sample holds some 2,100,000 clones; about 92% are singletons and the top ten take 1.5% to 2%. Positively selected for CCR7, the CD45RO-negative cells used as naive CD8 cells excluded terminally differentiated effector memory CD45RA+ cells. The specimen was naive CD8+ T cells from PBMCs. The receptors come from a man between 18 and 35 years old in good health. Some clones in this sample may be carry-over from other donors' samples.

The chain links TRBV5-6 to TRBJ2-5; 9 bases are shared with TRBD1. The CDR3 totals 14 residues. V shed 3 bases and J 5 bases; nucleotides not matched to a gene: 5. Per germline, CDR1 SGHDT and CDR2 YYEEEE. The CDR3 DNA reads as TGTGCCAGCAGCTCGGGACAGGGATGGGAGACCCAGTACTTC. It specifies CASSSGQGWETQYF.

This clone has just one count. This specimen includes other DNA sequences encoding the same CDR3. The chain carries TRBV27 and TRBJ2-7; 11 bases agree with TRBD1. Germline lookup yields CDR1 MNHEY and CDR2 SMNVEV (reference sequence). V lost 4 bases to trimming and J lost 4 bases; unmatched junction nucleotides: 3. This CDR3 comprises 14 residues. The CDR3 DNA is TGTGCCAGCAGTTCCGGGACAGGGGGGTACGAGCAGTACTTC. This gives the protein CASSSGTGGYEQYF.

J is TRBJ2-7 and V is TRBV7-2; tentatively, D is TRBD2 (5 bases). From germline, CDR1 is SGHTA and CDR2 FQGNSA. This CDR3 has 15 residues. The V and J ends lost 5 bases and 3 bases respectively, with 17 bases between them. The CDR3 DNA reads TGTGCCAGCAGCGACCGGGCGGCTAGCATCTACGAGCAGTACTTC. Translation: CASSDRAASIYEQYF. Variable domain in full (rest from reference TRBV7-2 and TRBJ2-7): GAGVSQSPSNKVTEKGKDVELRCDPISGHTALYWYRQSLGQGLEFLIYFQGNSAPDKSGLPSDRFSAERTGGSVSTLTIQRTQQEDSAVYLCASSDRAASIYEQYFGPGTRLTVT.

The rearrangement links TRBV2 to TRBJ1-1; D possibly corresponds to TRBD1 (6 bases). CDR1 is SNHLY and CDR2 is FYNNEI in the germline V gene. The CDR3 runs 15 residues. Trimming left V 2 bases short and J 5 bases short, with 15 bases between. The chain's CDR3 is CASSENGRGGTEAFF. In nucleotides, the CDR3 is TGTGCCAGCAGTGAAAACGGCAGGGGAGGGACTGAAGCTTTCTTT.

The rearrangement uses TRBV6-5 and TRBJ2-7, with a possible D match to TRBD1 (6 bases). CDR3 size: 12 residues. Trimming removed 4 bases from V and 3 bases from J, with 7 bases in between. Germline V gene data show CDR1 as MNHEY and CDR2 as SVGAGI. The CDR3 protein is CASSSGVYEQYF. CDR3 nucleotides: TGTGCCAGCAGTTCAGGGGTCTACGAGCAGTACTTC.

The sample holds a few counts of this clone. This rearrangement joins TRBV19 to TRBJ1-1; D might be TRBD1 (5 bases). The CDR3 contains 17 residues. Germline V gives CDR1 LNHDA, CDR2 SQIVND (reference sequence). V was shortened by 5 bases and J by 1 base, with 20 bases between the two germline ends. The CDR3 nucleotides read TGTGCCAGTAGTTCCCAGAGGGCGCACGGGACGAACACTGAAGCTTTCTTT. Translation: CASSSQRAHGTNTEAFF.

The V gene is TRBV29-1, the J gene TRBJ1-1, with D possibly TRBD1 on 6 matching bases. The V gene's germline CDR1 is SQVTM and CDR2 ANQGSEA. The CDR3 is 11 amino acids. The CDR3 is CSTGTSYEAFF. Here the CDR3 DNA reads TGCAGTACTGGGACATCCTATGAAGCTTTCTTT. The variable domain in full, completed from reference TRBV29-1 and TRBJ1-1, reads SAVISQKPSRDICQRGTSLTIQCQVDSQVTMMFWYRQQPGQSLTLIATANQGSEATYESGFVIDKFPISRPNLTFSTLTVSNMSPEDSSIYLCSTGTSYEAFFGQGTRLTVV.

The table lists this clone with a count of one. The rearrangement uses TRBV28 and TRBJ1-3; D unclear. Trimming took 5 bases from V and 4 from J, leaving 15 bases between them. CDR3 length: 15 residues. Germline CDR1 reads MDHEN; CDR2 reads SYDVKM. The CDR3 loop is CASSRVGYSGNTIYF. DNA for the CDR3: TGTGCCAGCAGTCGAGTGGGGTACAGCGGAAACACCATATATTTT.

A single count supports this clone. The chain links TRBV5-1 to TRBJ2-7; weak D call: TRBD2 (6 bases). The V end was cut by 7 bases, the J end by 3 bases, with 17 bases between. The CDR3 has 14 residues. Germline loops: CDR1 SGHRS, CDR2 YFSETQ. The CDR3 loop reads CASQQEGFVYEQYF. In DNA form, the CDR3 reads TGCGCCAGCCAACAGGAGGGGTTTGTCTACGAGCAGTACTTC.